This T cell receptor beta chain was sequenced for a study of blood T cell repertoires in COVID-19. The germline V gene encodes CDR1 GTSNPN and CDR2 SVGIG (reference sequence). The CDR3 sequence is 13 residues long. V was shortened by 2 bases and J by 2 bases, with 9 bases between the two germline ends. Study members were between about 18 and 95 years old and lived in some 22 US regions. Cohort allocation depended upon clinical history that participants reported. This clone showed up just a few times. This table comes from immunoSEQ multiplex PCR, and its TCRdb copy is limited to in-frame clones, with some not included. There are around 250,000 clones in the sample; about 82% occur only once, and approximately 9.1% lies in the top ten.

V is TRBV30 and J is TRBJ1-1; no reliable D call. This receptor was obtained from a woman between 45 and 65 years old with acute COVID-19. Input material: PBMCs or T cells enriched from blood (not recorded which). In DNA form, the CDR3 reads TGTGCCTGGAGTTGGAGGACCAACACTGAAGCTTTCTTT. Encoded protein: CAWSWRTNTEAFF.